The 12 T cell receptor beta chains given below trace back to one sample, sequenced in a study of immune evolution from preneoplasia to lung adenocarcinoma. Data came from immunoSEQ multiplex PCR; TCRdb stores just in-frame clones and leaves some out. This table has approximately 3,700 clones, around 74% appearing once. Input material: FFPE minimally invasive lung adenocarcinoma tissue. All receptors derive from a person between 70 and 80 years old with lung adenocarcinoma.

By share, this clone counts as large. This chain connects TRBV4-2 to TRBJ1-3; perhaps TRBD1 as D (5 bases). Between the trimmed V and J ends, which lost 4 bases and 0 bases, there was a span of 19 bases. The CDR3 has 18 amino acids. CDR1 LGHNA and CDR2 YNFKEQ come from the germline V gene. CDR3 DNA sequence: TGTGCCAGCAGCCCCTACCCGGACATAACCAGCTCTGGAAACACCATATATTTT. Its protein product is CASSPYPDITSSGNTIYF.

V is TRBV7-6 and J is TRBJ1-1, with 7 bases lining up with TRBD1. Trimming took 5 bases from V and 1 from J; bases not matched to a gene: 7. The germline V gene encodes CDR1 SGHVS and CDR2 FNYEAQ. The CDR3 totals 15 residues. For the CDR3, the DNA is TGTGCCAGCAGCCCGGGGACAGACAAGAACACTGAAGCTTTCTTT. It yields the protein CASSPGTDKNTEAFF.

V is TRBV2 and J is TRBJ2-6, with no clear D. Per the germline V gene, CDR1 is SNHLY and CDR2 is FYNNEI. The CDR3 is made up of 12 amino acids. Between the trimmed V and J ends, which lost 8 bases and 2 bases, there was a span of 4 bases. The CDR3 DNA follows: TGTGCCAGCGGGGCTGGGGCCAACGTCCTGACTTTC. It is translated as CASGAGANVLTF.

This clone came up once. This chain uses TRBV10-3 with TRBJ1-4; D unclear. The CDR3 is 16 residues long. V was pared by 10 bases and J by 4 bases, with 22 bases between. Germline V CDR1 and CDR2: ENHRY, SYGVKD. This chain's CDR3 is CATNPFWEGDNEKLFF. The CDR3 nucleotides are TGTGCCACCAACCCTTTTTGGGAGGGTGATAATGAAAAACTGTTTTTT.

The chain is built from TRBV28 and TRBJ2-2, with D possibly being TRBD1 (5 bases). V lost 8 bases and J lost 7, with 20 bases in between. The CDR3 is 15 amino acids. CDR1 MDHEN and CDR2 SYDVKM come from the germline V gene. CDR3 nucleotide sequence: TGTGCCAGCCAACGTTCTCAGGGCTATATCGGGGAGCTGTTTTTT. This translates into CASQRSQGYIGELFF.

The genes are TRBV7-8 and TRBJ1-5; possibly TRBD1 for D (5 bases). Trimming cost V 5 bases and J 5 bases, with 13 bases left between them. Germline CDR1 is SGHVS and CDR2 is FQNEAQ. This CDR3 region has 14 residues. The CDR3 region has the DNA TGTGCCAGCAGCGTAGACAGAGGCGATCAGCCCCAGCATTTT. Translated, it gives CASSVDRGDQPQHF. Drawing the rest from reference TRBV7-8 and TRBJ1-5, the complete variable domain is GAGVSQSPRYKVAKRGQDVALRCDPISGHVSLFWYQQALGQGPEFLTYFQNEAQLDKSGLPSDRFFAERPEGSVSTLKIQRTQQEDSAVYLCASSVDRGDQPQHFGDGTRLSIL.

The chain's CDR3 is CASSLNPDGQETQYF. The CDR3 nucleotides read TGTGCCAGCAGCTTAAACCCGGACGGCCAAGAGACCCAGTACTTC. The chain couples TRBV7-6 to TRBJ2-5; D is unclear. Trimming shortened V by 2 bases and J by 1 base, and 11 bases separated the two germline ends. The CDR3 contains 15 residues. Germline lookup yields CDR1 SGHVS and CDR2 FNYEAQ.

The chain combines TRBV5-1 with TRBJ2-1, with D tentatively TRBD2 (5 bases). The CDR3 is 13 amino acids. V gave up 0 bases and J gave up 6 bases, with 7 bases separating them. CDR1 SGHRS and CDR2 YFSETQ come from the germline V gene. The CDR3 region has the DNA TGCGCCAGCAGCTTGGGCGGGTCCAATGAGCAGTTCTTC. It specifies CASSLGGSNEQFF.

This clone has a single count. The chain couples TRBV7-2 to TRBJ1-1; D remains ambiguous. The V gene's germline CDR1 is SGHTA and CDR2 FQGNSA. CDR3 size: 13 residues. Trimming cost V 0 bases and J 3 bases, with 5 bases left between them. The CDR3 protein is CASSLAAYTEAFF. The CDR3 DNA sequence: TGTGCCAGCAGCTTAGCGGCCTACACTGAAGCTTTCTTT.

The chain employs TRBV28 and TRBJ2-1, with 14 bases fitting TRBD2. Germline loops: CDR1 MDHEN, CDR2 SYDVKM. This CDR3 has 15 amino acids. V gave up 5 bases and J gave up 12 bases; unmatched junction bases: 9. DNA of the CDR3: TGTGCCAGCAGTCCGGTGGGACTAGCGGGAGTTGGGCAGTTCTTC. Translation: CASSPVGLAGVGQFF.

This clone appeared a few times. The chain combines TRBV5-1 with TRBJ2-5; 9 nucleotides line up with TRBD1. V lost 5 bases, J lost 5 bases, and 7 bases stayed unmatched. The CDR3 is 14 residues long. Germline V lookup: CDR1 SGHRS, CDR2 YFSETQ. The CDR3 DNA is TGCGCCAGCAGACGGGACAGGGAATTGGAGACCCAGTACTTC. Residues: CASRRDRELETQYF.

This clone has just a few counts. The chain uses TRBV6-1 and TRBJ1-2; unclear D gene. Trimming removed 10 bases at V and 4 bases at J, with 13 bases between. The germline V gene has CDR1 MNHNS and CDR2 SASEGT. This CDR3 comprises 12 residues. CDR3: CATALWGYGYTF. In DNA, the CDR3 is TGTGCCACCGCCCTTTGGGGCTATGGCTACACCTTC.